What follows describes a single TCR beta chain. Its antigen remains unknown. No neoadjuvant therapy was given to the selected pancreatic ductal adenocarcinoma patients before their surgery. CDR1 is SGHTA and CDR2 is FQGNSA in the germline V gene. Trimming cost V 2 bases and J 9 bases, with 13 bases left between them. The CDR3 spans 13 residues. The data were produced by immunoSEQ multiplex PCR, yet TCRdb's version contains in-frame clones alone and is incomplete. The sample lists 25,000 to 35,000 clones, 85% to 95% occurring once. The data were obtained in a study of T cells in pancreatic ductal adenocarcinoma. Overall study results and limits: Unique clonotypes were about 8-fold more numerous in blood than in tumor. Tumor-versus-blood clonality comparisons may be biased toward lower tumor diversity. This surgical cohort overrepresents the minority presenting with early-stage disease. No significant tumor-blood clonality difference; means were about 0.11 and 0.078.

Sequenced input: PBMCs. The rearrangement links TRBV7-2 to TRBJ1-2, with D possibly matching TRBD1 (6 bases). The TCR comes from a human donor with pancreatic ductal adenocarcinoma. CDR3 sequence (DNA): TGTGCCAGCAGCTTATCGCCAGGGGAACGCTACACCTTC. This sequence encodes CASSLSPGERYTF. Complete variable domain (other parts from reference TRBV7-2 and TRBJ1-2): GAGVSQSPSNKVTEKGKDVELRCDPISGHTALYWYRQSLGQGLEFLIYFQGNSAPDKSGLPSDRFSAERTGGSVSTLTIQRTQQEDSAVYLCASSLSPGERYTFGSGTRLTVV.